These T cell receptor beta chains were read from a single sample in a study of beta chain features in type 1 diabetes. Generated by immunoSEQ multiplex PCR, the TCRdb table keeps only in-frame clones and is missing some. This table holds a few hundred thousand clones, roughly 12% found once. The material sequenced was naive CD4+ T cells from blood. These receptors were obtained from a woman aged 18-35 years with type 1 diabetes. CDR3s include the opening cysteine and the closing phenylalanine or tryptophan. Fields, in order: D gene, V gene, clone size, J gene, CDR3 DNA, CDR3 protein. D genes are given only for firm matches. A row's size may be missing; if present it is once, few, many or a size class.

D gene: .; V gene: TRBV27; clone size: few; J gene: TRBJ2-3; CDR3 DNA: TGTGCCAGCAGTTTAACCCCAGAACGAGATACGCAGTATTTT; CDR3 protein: CASSLTPERDTQYF
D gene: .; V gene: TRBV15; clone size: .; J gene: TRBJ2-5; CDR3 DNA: TGTGCCACCAGCCAAATCGGGCAGGGCCAAGAGACCCAGTACTTC; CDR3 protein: CATSQIGQGQETQYF
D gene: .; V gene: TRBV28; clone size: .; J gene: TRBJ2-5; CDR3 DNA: TGTGCCAGCAGTTATTTTGGGACACAGGAGACCCAGTACTTC; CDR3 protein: CASSYFGTQETQYF
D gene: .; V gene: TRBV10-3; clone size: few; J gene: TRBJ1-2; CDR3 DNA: TGTGCCATCAGTGACCCCCCTGGAGGTAACTATGGCTACACCTTC; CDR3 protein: CAISDPPGGNYGYTF
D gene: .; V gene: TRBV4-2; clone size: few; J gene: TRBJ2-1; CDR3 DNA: TGTGCCAGCAGCCAAGCCCGGAGCTCCTACAATGAGCAGTTCTTC; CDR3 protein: CASSQARSSYNEQFF
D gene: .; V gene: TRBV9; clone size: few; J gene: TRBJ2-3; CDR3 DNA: TGTGCCAGCAGCCCCCTGGGCGGACTCGGCACAGATACGCAGTATTTT; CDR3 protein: CASSPLGGLGTDTQYF
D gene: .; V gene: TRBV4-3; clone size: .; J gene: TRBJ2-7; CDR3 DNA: TGCGCCAGCAGCCAAGACATTCTAAGCGGCGAGCAGTACTTC; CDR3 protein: CASSQDILSGEQYF
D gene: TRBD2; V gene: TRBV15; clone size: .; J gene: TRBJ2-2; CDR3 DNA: TGTGCCACCAAGGCGGGAGCGCAAGTAGTGGGCACCGGGGAGCTGTTTTTT; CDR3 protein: CATKAGAQVVGTGELFF
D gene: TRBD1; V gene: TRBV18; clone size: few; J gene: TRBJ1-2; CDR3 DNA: TGTGCCAGCTCACCGACAGGGGGGAGTGAGGGCTACACCTTC; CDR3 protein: CASSPTGGSEGYTF
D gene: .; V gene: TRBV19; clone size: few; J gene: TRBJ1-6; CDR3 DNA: TGTGCCAGTAGTATAGGACAGGTCAACTCACCCCTCCACTTT; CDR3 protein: CASSIGQVNSPLHF
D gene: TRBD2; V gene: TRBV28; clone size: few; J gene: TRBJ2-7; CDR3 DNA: TGTGCCAGCAGTTCTAGCGGGAGCACCTACGAGCAGTACTTC; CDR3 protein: CASSSSGSTYEQYF
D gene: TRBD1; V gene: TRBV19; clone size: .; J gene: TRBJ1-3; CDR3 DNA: TGTGCCAGTAGTAGCCGGACAGGACTTCACACCTCTGGAAACACCATATATTTT; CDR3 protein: CASSSRTGLHTSGNTIYF
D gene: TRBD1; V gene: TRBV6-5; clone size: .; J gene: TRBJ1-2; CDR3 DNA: TGTGCCAGCAGTTGGGGCGGGACAGCGAACTATGGCTACACCTTC; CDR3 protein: CASSWGGTANYGYTF
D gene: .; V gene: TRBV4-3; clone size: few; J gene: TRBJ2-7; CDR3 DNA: TGCGCCAGCAGCCAAGTGTTAGACGGGAGCTCCTACGAGCAGTACTTC; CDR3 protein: CASSQVLDGSSYEQYF
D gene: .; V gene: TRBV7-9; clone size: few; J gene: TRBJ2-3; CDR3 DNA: TGTGCCAGCAGCTTAGGCAGGGCTTATGGAGATACGCAGTATTTT; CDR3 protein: CASSLGRAYGDTQYF
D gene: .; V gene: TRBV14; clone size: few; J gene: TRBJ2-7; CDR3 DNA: TGTGCCAGCAGCCAAGATGGGGCTGAGCAGTACTTC; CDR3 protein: CASSQDGAEQYF
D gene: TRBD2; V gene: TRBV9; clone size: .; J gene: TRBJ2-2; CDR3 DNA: TGTGCCAGCAGCCACCCGACCGGGACTAGAGTCACCGGGGAGCTGTTTTTT; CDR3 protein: CASSHPTGTRVTGELFF
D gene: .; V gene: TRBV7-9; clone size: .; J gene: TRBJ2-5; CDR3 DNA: TGTGCCAGCAGCTTCGACCAGGCCCAAGAGACCCAGTACTTC; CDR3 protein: CASSFDQAQETQYF
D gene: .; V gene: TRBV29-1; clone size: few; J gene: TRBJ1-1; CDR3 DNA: TGCAGCGTCCAACGCGTATTGAACACTGAAGCTTTCTTT; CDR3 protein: CSVQRVLNTEAFF
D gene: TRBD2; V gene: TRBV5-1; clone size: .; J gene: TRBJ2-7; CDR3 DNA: TGCGCCAGCAGCCCCTCCGGGACTAGCGGCTACGAGCAGTACTTC; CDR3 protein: CASSPSGTSGYEQYF
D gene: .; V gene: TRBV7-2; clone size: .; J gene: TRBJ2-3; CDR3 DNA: TGTGCCAGCAGCGCGTCCGTCGCGGGCACAGATACGCAGTATTTT; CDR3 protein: CASSASVAGTDTQYF
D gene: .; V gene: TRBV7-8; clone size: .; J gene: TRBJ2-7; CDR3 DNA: TGTGCCAGCAGCTCCCGACAGCACCACGAGCAGTACTTC; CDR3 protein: CASSSRQHHEQYF
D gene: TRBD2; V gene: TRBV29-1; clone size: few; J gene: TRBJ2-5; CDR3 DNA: TGCAGCGTTGGGCGGGGGGCCCAAGAGACCCAGTACTTC; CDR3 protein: CSVGRGAQETQYF
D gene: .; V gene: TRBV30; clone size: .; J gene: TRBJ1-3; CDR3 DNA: TGTGCCTGGAGTGGCGGATCTGGAAACACCATATATTTT; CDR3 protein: CAWSGGSGNTIYF
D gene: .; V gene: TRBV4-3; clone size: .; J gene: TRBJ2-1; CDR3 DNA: TGCGCCAGCAGCCAAGCCGAGCCGAGCTCCTACAATGAGCAGTTCTTC; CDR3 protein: CASSQAEPSSYNEQFF
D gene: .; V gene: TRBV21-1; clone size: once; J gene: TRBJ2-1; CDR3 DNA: TGTGCCAGCAGCCAACAAAAGAAAAACTCCTACAATGAGCAGTTCTTC; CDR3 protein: CASSQQKKNSYNEQFF
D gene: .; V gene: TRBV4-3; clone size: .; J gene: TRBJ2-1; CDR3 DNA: TGCGCCAGCAGCCTCACGAGGGGGGGGTACTCCTACAATGAGCAGTTCTTC; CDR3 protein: CASSLTRGGYSYNEQFF
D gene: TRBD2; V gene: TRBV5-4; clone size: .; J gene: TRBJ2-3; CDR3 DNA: TGTGCCAGCAGCTCAAAGACTAGCGGCACAGATACGCAGTATTTT; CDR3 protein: CASSSKTSGTDTQYF
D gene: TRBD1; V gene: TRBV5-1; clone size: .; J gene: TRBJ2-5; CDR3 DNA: TGCGCCAGCAGCTGGGGACAGAAAGAGACCCAGTACTTC; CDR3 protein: CASSWGQKETQYF
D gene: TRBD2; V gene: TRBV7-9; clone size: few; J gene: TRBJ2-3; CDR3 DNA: TGTGCCAGCAGCCCGGGACTAGGGTTGGGTACGCAGTATTTT; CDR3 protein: CASSPGLGLGTQYF
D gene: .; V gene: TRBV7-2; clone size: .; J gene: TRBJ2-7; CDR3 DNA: TGTGCCAGCAGCCCCTACACCGTGGGGACTTACGAGCAGTACTTC; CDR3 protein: CASSPYTVGTYEQYF
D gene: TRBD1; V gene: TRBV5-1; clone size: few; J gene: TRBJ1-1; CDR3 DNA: TGCGCCAGCAGCCCGGGACAGGGGATAGGTCGTATGACTGAAGCTTTCTTT; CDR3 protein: CASSPGQGIGRMTEAFF
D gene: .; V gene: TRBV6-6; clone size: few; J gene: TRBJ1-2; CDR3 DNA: TGTGCCAGCAGTCCCCCGACAGACTATGGCTACACCTTC; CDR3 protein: CASSPPTDYGYTF
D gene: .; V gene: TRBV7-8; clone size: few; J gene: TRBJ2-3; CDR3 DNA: TGTGCCAGCAGCCCCAGAGATACGCAGTATTTT; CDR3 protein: CASSPRDTQYF
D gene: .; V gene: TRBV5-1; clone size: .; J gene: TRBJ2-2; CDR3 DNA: TGCGCCGGTAGAGAACTCTCGAACACCGGGGAGCTGTTTTTT; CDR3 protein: CAGRELSNTGELFF
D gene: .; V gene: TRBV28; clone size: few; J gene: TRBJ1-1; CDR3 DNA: TGTGCCAGCAGTCTCCCCCCGGGGGACACTGAAGCTTTCTTT; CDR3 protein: CASSLPPGDTEAFF
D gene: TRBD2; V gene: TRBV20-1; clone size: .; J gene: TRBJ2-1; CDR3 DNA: TGCAGTGCTGGCGGGGGCAATGAGCAGTTCTTC; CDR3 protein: CSAGGGNEQFF
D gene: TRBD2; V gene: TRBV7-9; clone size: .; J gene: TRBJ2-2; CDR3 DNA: TGTGCCAGCAGAACGACTAGCCCCCGGGGCGGGGAGCTGTTTTTT; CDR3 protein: CASRTTSPRGGELFF
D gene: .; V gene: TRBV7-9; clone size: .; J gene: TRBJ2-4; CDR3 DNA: TGTGCCAGCAGCCCTAGACCCGGTGTTGATAACATTCAGTACTTC; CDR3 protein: CASSPRPGVDNIQYF
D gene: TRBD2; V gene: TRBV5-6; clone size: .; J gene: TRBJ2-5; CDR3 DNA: TGTGCCAGCAGCTTAGCGGGAGGGTATCAAGAGCCCCAGTACTTC; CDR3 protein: CASSLAGGYQEPQYF
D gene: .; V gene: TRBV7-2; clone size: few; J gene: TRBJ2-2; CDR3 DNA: TGTGCCAGCGGGCAGGGCGGCACCGGGGAGCTGTTTTTT; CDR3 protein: CASGQGGTGELFF
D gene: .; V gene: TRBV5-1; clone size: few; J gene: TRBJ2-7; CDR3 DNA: TGCGCCAGCAGCTTGGGGCCGACGGGGACCTACGAGCAGTACTTC; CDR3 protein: CASSLGPTGTYEQYF
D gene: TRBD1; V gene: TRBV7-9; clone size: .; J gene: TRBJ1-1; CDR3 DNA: TGTGCCAGCAGCTTAGGGACAGGTGGGAGGCATACTGAAGCTTTCTTT; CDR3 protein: CASSLGTGGRHTEAFF
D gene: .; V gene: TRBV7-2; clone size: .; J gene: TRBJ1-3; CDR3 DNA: TGTGCCAGCAGCTCCCCCAGGGCTGGAAACACCATATATTTT; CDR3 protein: CASSSPRAGNTIYF
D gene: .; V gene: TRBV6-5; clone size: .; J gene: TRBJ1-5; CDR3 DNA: TGTGCCACCAGACAGGTTCGCAATCAGCCCCAGCATTTT; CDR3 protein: CATRQVRNQPQHF
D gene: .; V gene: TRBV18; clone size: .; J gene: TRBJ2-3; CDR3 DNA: TGTGCCAGCTCACCGAACACGAACGAGCAGTATTTT; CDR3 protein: CASSPNTNEQYF
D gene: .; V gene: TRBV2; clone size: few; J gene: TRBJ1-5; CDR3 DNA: TGTGCCAGCAGGGCGGAGGGCAATCAGCCCCAGCATTTT; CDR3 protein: CASRAEGNQPQHF
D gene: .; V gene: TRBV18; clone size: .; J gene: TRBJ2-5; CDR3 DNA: TGTGCCAGCTCACCTCAGGGAAAAGAGACCCAGTACTTC; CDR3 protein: CASSPQGKETQYF
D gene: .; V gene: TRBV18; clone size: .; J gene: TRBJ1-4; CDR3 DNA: TGTGCCAGCTCACCACCGCAGGGTTCGGATGAAAAACTGTTTTTT; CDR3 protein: CASSPPQGSDEKLFF
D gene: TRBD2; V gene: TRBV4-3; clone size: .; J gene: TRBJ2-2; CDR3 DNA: TGCGCCAGCAGCCAAGATTTACTAGCGGGAACGAACACCGGGGAGCTGTTTTTT; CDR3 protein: CASSQDLLAGTNTGELFF
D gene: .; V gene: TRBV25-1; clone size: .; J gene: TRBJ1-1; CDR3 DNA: TGTGCCAGCAGTGAAGCTGGGCGCACTGAAGCTTTCTTT; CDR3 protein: CASSEAGRTEAFF
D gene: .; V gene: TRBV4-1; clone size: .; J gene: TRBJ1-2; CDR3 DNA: TGCGCCAGCAGCCAAGATTATGACAGGATCACTACCGATTATGGCTACACCTTC; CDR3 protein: CASSQDYDRITTDYGYTF
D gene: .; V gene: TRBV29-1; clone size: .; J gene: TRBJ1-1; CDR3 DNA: TGCAGCGTTGTGAGGCGGCTAGCCACTGAAGCTTTCTTT; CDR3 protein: CSVVRRLATEAFF
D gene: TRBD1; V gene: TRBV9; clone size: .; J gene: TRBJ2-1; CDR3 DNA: TGTGCCAGCAGCGTAGCTCCGACAGGGGAGAATGAGCAGTTCTTC; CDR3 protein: CASSVAPTGENEQFF